Detailed here is one T cell receptor (beta chain). The antigen is not known. The data were obtained in a study of radiation and T cells in renal cell carcinoma. The study's findings and limits: Top tumor clonotypes rose in blood 2 weeks post-radiation, then contracted.

The time point was: blood 4 weeks post-SBRT, at nephrectomy. Documented treatment: 15 Gy SBRT to primary tumor, nephrectomy 4 weeks later. Nephrectomy followed 15 Gy stereotactic body radiation by 4 weeks. The data were produced by immunoSEQ multiplex PCR, yet TCRdb's version contains in-frame clones alone and is incomplete. The sample carries just over 95,000 clones, 70% to 85% recorded once. Trimming took off 6 bases at V and 6 bases at J, with 9 bases between the two ends. Germline loops: CDR1 LNHDA, CDR2 SQIVND (reference sequence). This CDR3 has 12 amino acids. Sample: blood, taken from a patient whose treatment included radiotherapy and nephrectomy. V is TRBV19 and J is TRBJ1-5, with unresolved D. This TCR came from a man aged 60 to 69 with renal cell carcinoma. The CDR3 spells CASSWVGQPQHF. The CDR3 DNA reads TGTGCCAGTAGCTGGGTCGGTCAGCCCCAGCATTTT.